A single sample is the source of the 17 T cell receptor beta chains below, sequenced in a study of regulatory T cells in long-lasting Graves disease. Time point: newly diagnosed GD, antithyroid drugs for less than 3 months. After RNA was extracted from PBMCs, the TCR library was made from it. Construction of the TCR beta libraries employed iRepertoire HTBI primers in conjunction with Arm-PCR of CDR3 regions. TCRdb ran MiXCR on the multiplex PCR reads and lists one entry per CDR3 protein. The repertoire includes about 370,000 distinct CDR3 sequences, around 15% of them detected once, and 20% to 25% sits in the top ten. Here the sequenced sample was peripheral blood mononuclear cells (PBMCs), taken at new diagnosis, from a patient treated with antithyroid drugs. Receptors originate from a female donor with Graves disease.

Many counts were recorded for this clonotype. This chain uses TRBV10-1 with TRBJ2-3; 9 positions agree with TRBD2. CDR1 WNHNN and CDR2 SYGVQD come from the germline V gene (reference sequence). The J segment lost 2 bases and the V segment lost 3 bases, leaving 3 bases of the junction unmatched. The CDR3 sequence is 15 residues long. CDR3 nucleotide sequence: TGCGCCAGCAGTGACTCTAGCGGGGCCACAGATACGCAGTATTTT. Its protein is CASSDSSGATDTQYF.

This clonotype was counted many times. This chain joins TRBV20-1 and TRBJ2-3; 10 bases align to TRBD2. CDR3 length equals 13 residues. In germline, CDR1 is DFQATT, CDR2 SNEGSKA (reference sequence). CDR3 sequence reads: CRGFSGRRDTQYF. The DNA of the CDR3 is TGCAGGGGATTTAGCGGGAGGAGGGATACGCAGTATTTT.

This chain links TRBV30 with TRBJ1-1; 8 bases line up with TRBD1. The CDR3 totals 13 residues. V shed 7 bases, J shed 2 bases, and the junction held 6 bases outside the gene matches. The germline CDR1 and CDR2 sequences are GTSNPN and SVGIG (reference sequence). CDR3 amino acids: CASPGQVNTEAFF. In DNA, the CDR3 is TGTGCCTCTCCGGGACAGGTTAACACTGAAGCTTTCTTT. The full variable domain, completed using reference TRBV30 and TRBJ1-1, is SQTIHQWPATLVQPVGSPLSLECTVEGTSNPNLYWYRQAAGRGLQLLFYSVGIGQISSEVPQNLSASRPQDRQFILSSKKLLLSDSGFYLCASPGQVNTEAFFGQGTRLTVV.

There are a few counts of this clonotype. The CDR3 DNA reads TGTGCCAGCACGGTGCAGGGTAATCAAAGACTGTTTTTT. Translating gives CASTVQGNQRLFF. The chain joins TRBV2 to TRBJ1-4; perhaps TRBD1 as D (5 bases). There are 13 residues in the CDR3. Germline CDR1 and CDR2: SNHLY and FYNNEI. V gave up 7 bases and J gave up 13 bases, with 19 bases separating them.

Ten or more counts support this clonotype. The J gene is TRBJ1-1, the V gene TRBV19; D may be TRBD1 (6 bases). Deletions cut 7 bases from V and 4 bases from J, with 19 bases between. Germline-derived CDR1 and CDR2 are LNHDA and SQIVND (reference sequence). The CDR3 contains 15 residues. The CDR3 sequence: CASIPSGGASTEAFF. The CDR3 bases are TGTGCCAGTATTCCCTCGGGGGGCGCGTCCACTGAAGCTTTCTTT.

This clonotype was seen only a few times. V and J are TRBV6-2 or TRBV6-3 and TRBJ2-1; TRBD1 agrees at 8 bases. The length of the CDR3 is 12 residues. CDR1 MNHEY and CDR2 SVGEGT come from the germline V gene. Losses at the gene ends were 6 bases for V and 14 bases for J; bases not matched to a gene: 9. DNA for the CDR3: TGTGCCAGCAGGCTAGGCAGGGGGCTTGAGTTCTTC. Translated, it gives CASRLGRGLEFF.

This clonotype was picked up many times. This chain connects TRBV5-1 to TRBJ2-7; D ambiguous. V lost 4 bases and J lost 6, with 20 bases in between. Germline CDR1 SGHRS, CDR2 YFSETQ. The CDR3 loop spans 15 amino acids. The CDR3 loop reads CASSLLMAFDSEQYF. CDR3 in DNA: TGCGCCAGCAGCCTTCTAATGGCGTTTGACTCCGAGCAGTACTTC.

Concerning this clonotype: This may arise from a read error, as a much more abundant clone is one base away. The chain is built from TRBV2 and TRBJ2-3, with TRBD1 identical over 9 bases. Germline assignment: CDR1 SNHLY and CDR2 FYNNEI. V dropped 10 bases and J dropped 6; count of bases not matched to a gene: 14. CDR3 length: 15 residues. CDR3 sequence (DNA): TGTGCCATCACCCCGGGACAGGGAGGGCACGATACGCAGTATTTT. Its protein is CAITPGQGGHDTQYF.

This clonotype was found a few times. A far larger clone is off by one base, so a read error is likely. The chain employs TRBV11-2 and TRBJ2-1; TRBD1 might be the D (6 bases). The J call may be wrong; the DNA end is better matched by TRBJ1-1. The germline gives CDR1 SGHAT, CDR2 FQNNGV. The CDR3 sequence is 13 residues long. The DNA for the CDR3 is TGTGCCAGCAGCTCGACAGGAACCACTGAAGCTTTCTTT. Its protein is CASSSTGTTEAFF.

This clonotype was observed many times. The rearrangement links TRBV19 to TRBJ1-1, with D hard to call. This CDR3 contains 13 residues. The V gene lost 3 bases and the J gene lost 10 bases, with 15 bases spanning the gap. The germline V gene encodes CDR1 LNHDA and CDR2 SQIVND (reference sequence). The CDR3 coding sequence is TGTGCCAGTAGTATCATGGGAAATCGTTTAGCTTTCTTT. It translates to CASSIMGNRLAFF.

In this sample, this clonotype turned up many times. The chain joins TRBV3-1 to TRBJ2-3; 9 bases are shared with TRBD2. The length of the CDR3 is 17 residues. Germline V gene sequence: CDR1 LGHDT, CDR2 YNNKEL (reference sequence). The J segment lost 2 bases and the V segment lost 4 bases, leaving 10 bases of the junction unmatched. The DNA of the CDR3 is TGTGCCAGCAGCCCACCGACGGCGGGAGGGGACACAGATACGCAGTATTTT. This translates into CASSPPTAGGDTDTQYF.

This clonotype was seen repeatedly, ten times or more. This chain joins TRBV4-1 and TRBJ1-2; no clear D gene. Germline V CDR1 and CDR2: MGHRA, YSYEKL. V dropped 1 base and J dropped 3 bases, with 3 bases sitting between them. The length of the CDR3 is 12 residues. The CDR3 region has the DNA TGCGCCAGCAGCCAAGGAGACTATGGCTACACCTTC. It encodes CASSQGDYGYTF.

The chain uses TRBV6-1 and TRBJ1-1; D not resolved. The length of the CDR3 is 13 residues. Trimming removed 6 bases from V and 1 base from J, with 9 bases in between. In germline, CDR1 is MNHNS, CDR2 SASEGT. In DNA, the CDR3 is TGTGCCAGCAGGATGACGGGGAACACTGAAGCTTTCTTT. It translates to CASRMTGNTEAFF.

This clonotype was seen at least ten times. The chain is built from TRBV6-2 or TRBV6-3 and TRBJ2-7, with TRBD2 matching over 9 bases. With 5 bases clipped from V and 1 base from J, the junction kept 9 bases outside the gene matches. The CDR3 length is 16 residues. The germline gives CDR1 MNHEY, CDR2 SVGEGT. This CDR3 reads CASSSGLALISYEQYF. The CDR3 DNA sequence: TGTGCCAGCAGTAGCGGACTAGCGCTGATTTCCTACGAGCAGTACTTC.

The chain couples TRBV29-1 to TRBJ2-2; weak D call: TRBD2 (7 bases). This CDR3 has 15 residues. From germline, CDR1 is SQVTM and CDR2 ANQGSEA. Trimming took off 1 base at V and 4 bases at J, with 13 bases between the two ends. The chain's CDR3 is CSVEGEGVFTGELFF. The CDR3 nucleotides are TGCAGCGTTGAAGGGGAGGGGGTTTTCACCGGGGAGCTGTTTTTT.

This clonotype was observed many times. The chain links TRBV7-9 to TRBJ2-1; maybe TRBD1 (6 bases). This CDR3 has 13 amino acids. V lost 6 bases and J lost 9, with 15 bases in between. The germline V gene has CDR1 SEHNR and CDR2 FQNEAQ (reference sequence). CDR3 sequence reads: CASSPSWGREQFF. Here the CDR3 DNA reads TGTGCCAGCAGTCCTAGTTGGGGGCGTGAGCAGTTCTTC.

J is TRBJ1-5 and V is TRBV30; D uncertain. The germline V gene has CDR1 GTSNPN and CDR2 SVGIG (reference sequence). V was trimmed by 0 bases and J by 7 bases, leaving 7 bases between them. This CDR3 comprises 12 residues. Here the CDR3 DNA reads TGTGCCTGGAGTGTACCGGGCCAGCCCCAGCATTTT. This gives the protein CAWSVPGQPQHF.